The next 24 T cell receptor beta chains were all read from a single sample in a study of T cells in Graves' hyperthyroidism and ophthalmopathy. Researchers took RNA transcripts and amplified the TCR beta CDR3 regions from them. In the first-round RT-PCR of the TCR CDR3, the HTBI primer set was used. One entry per CDR3 protein, called by TCRdb with MiXCR from the multiplex PCR reads. This table holds roughly 510,000 distinct CDR3 sequences, approximately 49% found once. The material sequenced was peripheral blood or thyroid tissue (not recorded which). The receptors derive from an adult woman with Graves' disease, either hyperthyroidism or ophthalmopathy (not recorded which).

This chain links TRBV6-5 with TRBJ1-2; D ambiguous. Germline V gene data show CDR1 as MNHEY and CDR2 as SVGAGI. The CDR3 totals 15 residues. Trimming stripped 5 bases from V and 5 bases from J, with 18 bases between. The CDR3 protein is CASSRHPVRFYGYTF. DNA for the CDR3: TGTGCCAGCAGTAGGCACCCGGTTCGCTTTTATGGCTACACCTTC.

V gene TRBV2 combines with J gene TRBJ2-5, with a tentative D call TRBD2 (6 bases). The CDR3 covers 13 residues. The germline V gene encodes CDR1 SNHLY and CDR2 FYNNEI. Between the trimmed V and J ends, which lost 7 bases and 0 bases, there was a span of 9 bases. The CDR3 DNA reads as TGTGCCAGCATAGGAGGGGACCAAGAGACCCAGTACTTC. Protein sequence: CASIGGDQETQYF.

The J gene is TRBJ1-6, the V gene TRBV20-1; D unclear. Germline V gives CDR1 DFQATT, CDR2 SNEGSKA (reference sequence). The CDR3 length is 14 residues. V dropped 0 bases and J dropped 7 bases, with 10 bases sitting between them. The CDR3 nucleotides are TGCAGTGCTAGAGATCAACCATCGAATTCACCCCTCCACTTT. It codes for CSARDQPSNSPLHF.

This clonotype was seen many times. The chain links TRBV10-3 to TRBJ1-6; tentatively, D is TRBD1 (5 bases). V lost 3 bases, J lost 10 bases, and 16 bases lay in between. The CDR3 is made up of 15 amino acids. The V gene's germline CDR1 is ENHRY and CDR2 SYGVKD. In DNA, the CDR3 is TGTGCCATCAGTGACGATCAGGGAAGGTCGTCACCCCTCCACTTT. Translating it yields CAISDDQGRSSPLHF.

This clonotype was seen ten or more times. The rearrangement uses TRBV5-1 and TRBJ1-1, with 10 positions matching TRBD1. This CDR3 has 15 residues. Germline V CDR1 and CDR2: SGHRS, YFSETQ. The J segment lost 7 bases and the V segment lost 2 bases, leaving 8 bases of the junction unmatched. The CDR3 nucleotides are TGCGCCAGCAGCTTTATGACAGGGGGCTCAAGTGAAGCTTTCTTT. Translation: CASSFMTGGSSEAFF.

The J gene is TRBJ1-3, the V gene TRBV25-1; the D is unclear. This CDR3 region has 16 residues. Trimming cost V 4 bases and J 4 bases, with 17 bases left between them. From germline, CDR1 is MGHDK and CDR2 SYGVNS. This CDR3 reads CASSARDRRPGNTIYF. CDR3 DNA sequence: TGTGCCAGCAGTGCTAGAGATCGCCGGCCCGGAAACACCATATATTTT.

The V call is TRBV25-1, the J call TRBJ2-7, with TRBD2 as a possible D gene (6 bases). This CDR3 is 17 amino acids long. Germline-derived CDR1 and CDR2 are MGHDK and SYGVNS. V lost 10 bases to trimming and J lost 7 bases, with 32 bases between them. Here the CDR3 reads CANPRLAGGVSNREQYF. The DNA for the CDR3 is TGTGCCAACCCTAGGCTAGCCGGGGGAGTCTCGAACAGAGAGCAGTACTTC.

This clonotype was counted only a few times. This chain joins TRBV7-9 and TRBJ1-2, with no clear D. The CDR3 is 15 residues long. V was clipped by 3 bases and J by 1 base, with 12 bases between them. Germline V gene lookup returns CDR1 SEHNR and CDR2 FQNEAQ (reference sequence). In DNA form, the CDR3 reads TGTGCCAGCAGCTTTGACCGCTCATATAACTATGGCTACACCTTC. Translated, it gives CASSFDRSYNYGYTF.

The J gene is TRBJ1-5, the V gene TRBV20-1; 7 bases line up with TRBD1. CDR3 length equals 13 residues. Germline V gene sequence: CDR1 DFQATT, CDR2 SNEGSKA (reference sequence). The CDR3 DNA reads TGCAGCGGAAGGGACAGCTCTTATCAGCCCCAGCATTTT. Its protein is CSGRDSSYQPQHF.

V and J are TRBV11-3 and TRBJ2-7; no firm D call. CDR1 and CDR2 from the germline V gene are SGHNT and YENEEA. V shed 0 bases and J shed 4 bases, with 16 bases lying between them. This CDR3 is built from 16 residues. CDR3 sequence reads: CASSLDRPATPYEQYF. As DNA, the CDR3 is TGTGCCAGCAGCTTAGATCGGCCAGCGACTCCTTACGAGCAGTACTTC.

This sequence joins TRBV29-1 and TRBJ2-7; unclear D gene. V lost 4 bases, J lost 0 bases, and 10 bases lay in between. This CDR3 is 13 amino acids long. The germline V gene encodes CDR1 SQVTM and CDR2 ANQGSEA. This CDR3 reads CSVVAPSSYEQYF. The CDR3 nucleotides read TGCAGCGTTGTGGCTCCGAGCTCCTACGAGCAGTACTTC.

This chain joins TRBV9 and TRBJ2-5; TRBD2 is a possible D gene (7 bases). This CDR3 has 16 residues. Germline assignment: CDR1 SGDLS and CDR2 YYNGEE. V lost 2 bases to trimming and J lost 3 bases, with 17 bases between them. The CDR3 coding sequence is TGTGCCAGCAGCGTGGGGGGGGCGCCTCAAGAAGAGACCCAGTACTTC. Translated: CASSVGGAPQEETQYF.

The table lists this clonotype with many counts. V gene TRBV14 combines with J gene TRBJ1-2; a possible D gene is TRBD1 (6 bases). The CDR3 spans 16 residues. The V and J ends lost 4 bases and 7 bases respectively, with 22 bases between them. The V gene's germline CDR1 is SGHDN and CDR2 FVKESK. The CDR3 spells CASSRAGGSSSTGYTF. The CDR3 coding sequence is TGTGCCAGCAGCCGGGCCGGGGGCAGTTCTAGCACTGGCTACACCTTC.

This clonotype was seen more than once but under ten times. V is TRBV7-3 and J is TRBJ2-1, with a possible D match to TRBD1 (6 bases). This CDR3 contains 14 residues. V was trimmed by 9 bases and J by 7 bases, leaving 19 bases between them. Germline values: CDR1 SGHTA, CDR2 FQGTGA. CDR3 sequence (DNA): TGTGCCAGTAGCCCAATTCAGGGGAAGAATGAGCAGTTCTTC. Its protein product is CASSPIQGKNEQFF.

The genes are TRBV7-2 and TRBJ1-1, with D unresolved. CDR1 is SGHTA and CDR2 is FQGNSA in the germline V gene. This CDR3 region has 13 residues. The V and J ends lost 5 bases and 1 base respectively, with 8 bases between them. CDR3 bases: TGTGCCAGCAGCACTCGACGGAACACTGAAGCTTTCTTT. Translated, it gives CASSTRRNTEAFF.

The chain couples TRBV5-1 to TRBJ1-3, with 8 bases that match TRBD1. V lost 3 bases to trimming and J lost 7 bases; unmatched junction nucleotides: 3. Germline V gene data show CDR1 as SGHRS and CDR2 as YFSETQ. This CDR3 is 13 amino acids long. CDR3 DNA: TGCGCCAGCAGCTCCGGGACAGGCAACACCATATATTTT. Its protein product is CASSSGTGNTIYF. The complete variable domain, with remaining parts taken from reference TRBV5-1 and TRBJ1-3, reads KAGVTQTPRYLIKTRGQQVTLSCSPISGHRSVSWYQQTPGQGLQFLFEYFSETQRNKGNFPGRFSGRQFSNSRSEMNVSTLELGDSALYLCASSSGTGNTIYFGEGSWLTVV.

This clonotype has more than one count but fewer than ten. The chain recombines TRBV7-9 with TRBJ1-2, with D possibly TRBD1 on 5 matching bases. This CDR3 has 14 amino acids. V lost 1 base, J lost 6 bases, and 12 bases lay in between. The V gene's germline CDR1 is SEHNR and CDR2 FQNEAQ (reference sequence). The CDR3 region has the DNA TGTGCCAGCAGCTTAGTTTTCGGGGACGATGGCTACACCTTC. Protein product: CASSLVFGDDGYTF.

This clonotype was observed many times. The rearrangement uses TRBV6-5 and TRBJ1-2; the D is unclear. Trimming left V 0 bases short and J 7 bases short, with 9 bases between. This CDR3 is built from 13 residues. CDR1 MNHEY and CDR2 SVGAGI come from the germline V gene. The DNA for the CDR3 is TGTGCCAGCAGTTACTCGGGGAGCCGTGGCTACACCTTC. Protein product: CASSYSGSRGYTF.

The V and J genes are TRBV19 and TRBJ1-2; tentatively, D is TRBD1 (5 bases). Germline-derived CDR1 and CDR2 are LNHDA and SQIVND (reference sequence). The V end was cut by 3 bases, the J end by 7 bases, with 9 bases between. The length of the CDR3 is 12 residues. CDR3 bases: TGTGCCAGTAGTATCGGGGGGAGTGGCTACACCTTC. This codes for CASSIGGSGYTF.

This clonotype was seen ten or more times. The V gene is TRBV19, the J gene TRBJ1-5, with TRBD1 matching 9 bases. The CDR3 spans 17 residues. With 5 bases clipped from V and 4 bases from J, the junction kept 12 bases outside the gene matches. CDR1 and CDR2 (germline): LNHDA, SQIVND (reference sequence). The DNA for the CDR3 is TGTGCCAGTAGTTATACAGGGGGCGTCGGGATGAATCAGCCCCAGCATTTT. Protein product: CASSYTGGVGMNQPQHF.

CDR3 amino acids: CATSSSEGVGEAFF. CDR3 coding DNA: TGTGCCACCAGCAGCAGCGAAGGGGTAGGTGAAGCTTTCTTT. The chain has TRBV15 and TRBJ1-1, with TRBD1 as a possible D gene (5 bases). V was cut by 3 bases and J by 7 bases, with 15 bases left in between. Germline V gene data show CDR1 as LNHNV and CDR2 as YYDKDF (reference sequence). This CDR3 spans 14 amino acids.

This clonotype was seen a few times. The rearrangement links TRBV9 to TRBJ1-5; D is undetermined. V was cut by 3 bases and J by 1 base, with 8 bases left in between. Germline lookup yields CDR1 SGDLS and CDR2 YYNGEE. This CDR3 comprises 14 residues. CDR3 loop: CASSAGRSNQPQHF. The CDR3 DNA sequence: TGTGCCAGCAGCGCCGGAAGGAGCAATCAGCCCCAGCATTTT.

On this clonotype: At one end, the junction sequence differs from germline, possibly due to a read error. This chain connects TRBV20-1 to TRBJ1-2; 7 nucleotides agree with TRBD1. The CDR3 contains 11 residues. Germline CDR1 DFQATT, CDR2 SNEGSKA (reference sequence). CDR3 loop: CSAMGPGQLSF. CDR3 DNA sequence: TGCAGTGCTATGGGACCGGGACAGCTATCCTTC.

This clonotype was seen ten or more times. J is TRBJ1-3 and V is TRBV5-1, with D unresolved. V shed 0 bases and J shed 4 bases, with 8 bases lying between them. CDR3 length equals 14 residues. CDR1 is SGHRS and CDR2 is YFSETQ in the germline V gene. CDR3 sequence reads: CASSLGSQGNTIYF. The CDR3 DNA follows: TGCGCCAGCAGCTTGGGGTCGCAGGGAAACACCATATATTTT.